A selection of T cell receptor beta chains follows, all from one sample in a study of T cell responses to AZD1222 COVID-19 vaccine. Some clones are missing from TCRdb's copy, which holds only in-frame ones; the method was immunoSEQ multiplex PCR. The sample lists approximately 110,000 clones, approximately 89% seen once, with around 45% in the top ten. The sequenced sample was peripheral blood, obtained 28 days after the second AZD1222 dose. These receptors all come from an adult who received the AZD1222 COVID-19 vaccine. CDR3s include the opening cysteine and the closing phenylalanine or tryptophan. A D gene is named only where the DNA matches it firmly. Some rows mark clone size as missing; the rest say once, few, many or name a class of expanded clone.

TRBV6-5	NA	TRBJ2-5	TRBD2	TGTGCCAGCAGTAAAAGCGGGATGAGCGAGACCCAGTACTTC	CASSKSGMSETQYF
TRBV5-1	NA	TRBJ2-4	NA	TGCGCCAGCAGCCCTTCGTCAGGACAGCGCATCCAAAACATTCAGTACTTC	CASSPSSGQRIQNIQYF
TRBV2	NA	TRBJ2-1	NA	TGTGCCAGCAGAGAAACGCGGAGCTCCTACAATGAGCAGTTCTTC	CASRETRSSYNEQFF
TRBV2	NA	TRBJ2-3	TRBD2	TGTGCCAGCAGTCGGGTCGGACTAGCAGAAGATACGCAGTATTTT	CASSRVGLAEDTQYF
TRBV11-2	NA	TRBJ2-2	TRBD2	TGTGCCAGCAGCTCGCTAGCGGGAGGGCCGAGGGTCGGGGAGCTGTTTTTT	CASSSLAGGPRVGELFF
TRBV5-1	few	TRBJ2-1	NA	TGCGCCAGCAGCTTGGGGGCTAGCTCCTACAATGAGCAGTTCTTC	CASSLGASSYNEQFF
TRBV7-9	NA	TRBJ2-5	TRBD2	TGTGCCAGCAGCACCGGGACTAGCGGGAGGAGGCGGCAAGAGACCCAGTACTTC	CASSTGTSGRRRQETQYF
TRBV23-1	NA	TRBJ1-1	NA	TGCGCCAGCAGTCAAAAATCGGGTGCTCGGGTCCCGAACACTGAAGCTTTCTTT	CASSQKSGARVPNTEAFF
TRBV7-9	NA	TRBJ1-5	NA	TGTGCCAGCAGCCGCGGTGGCAATCAGCCCCAGCATTTT	CASSRGGNQPQHF
TRBV7-3	once	TRBJ2-7	NA	TGTGCCAGCAGCTTGATGGGGCAGCCCTCTTCCTACGAGCAGTACTTC	CASSLMGQPSSYEQYF
TRBV28	NA	TRBJ2-7	NA	TGTGCCAGCAGTTTACCGCGTGAGCGGCAGTACTTC	CASSLPRERQYF